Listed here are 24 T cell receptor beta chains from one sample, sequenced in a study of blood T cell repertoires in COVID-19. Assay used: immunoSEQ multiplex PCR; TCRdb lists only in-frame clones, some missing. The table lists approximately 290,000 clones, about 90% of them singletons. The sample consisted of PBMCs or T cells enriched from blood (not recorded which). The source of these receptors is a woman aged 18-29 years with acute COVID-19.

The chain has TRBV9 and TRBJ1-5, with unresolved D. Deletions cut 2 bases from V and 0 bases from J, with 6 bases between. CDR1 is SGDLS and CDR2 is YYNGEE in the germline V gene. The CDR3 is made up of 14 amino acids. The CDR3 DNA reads TGTGCCAGCAGCGTCTCTTATAGCAATCAGCCCCAGCATTTT. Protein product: CASSVSYSNQPQHF.

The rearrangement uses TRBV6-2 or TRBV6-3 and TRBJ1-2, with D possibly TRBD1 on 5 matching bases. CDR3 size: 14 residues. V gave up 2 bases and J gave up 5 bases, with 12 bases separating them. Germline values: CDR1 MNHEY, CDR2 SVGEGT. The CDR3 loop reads CASSYRLGGYGYTF. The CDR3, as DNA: TGTGCCAGCAGTTACCGGCTGGGGGGGTATGGCTACACCTTC.

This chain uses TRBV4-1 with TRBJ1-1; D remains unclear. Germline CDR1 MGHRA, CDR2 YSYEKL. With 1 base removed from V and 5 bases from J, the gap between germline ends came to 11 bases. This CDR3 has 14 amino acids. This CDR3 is CASSQGQLGTEAFF. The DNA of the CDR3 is TGCGCCAGCAGCCAAGGACAACTGGGTACTGAAGCTTTCTTT.

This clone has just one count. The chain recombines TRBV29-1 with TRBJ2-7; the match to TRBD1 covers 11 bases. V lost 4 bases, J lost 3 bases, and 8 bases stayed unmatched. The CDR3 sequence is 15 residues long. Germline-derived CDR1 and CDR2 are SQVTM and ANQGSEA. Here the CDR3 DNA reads TGCAGCGTTGGCATATACGGGACAGGGGGCTACGAGCAGTACTTC. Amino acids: CSVGIYGTGGYEQYF.

The DNA of the CDR3 is TGTGCCAGCAGCTCAGGGGCGCTTCGAGTCTACACCTTC. It yields the protein CASSSGALRVYTF. The J gene is TRBJ1-2, the V gene TRBV7-2, with a possible D match to TRBD1 (6 bases). The V gene's germline CDR1 is SGHTA and CDR2 FQGNSA. V was shortened by 4 bases and J by 10 bases, with 16 bases between the two germline ends. CDR3 size: 13 residues.

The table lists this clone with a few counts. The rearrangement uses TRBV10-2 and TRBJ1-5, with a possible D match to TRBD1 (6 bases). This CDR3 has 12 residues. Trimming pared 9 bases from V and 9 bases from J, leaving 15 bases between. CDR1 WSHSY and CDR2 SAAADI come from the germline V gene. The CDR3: CASSGTNMPQHF. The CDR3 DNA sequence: TGCGCCAGTTCCGGGACAAACATGCCCCAGCATTTT.

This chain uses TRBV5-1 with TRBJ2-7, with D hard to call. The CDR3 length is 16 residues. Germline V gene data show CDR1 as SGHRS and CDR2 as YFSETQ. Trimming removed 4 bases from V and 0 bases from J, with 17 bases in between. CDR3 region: CASSPSLIVFSYEQYF. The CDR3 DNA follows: TGCGCCAGCAGCCCGTCTCTGATAGTCTTCTCCTACGAGCAGTACTTC.

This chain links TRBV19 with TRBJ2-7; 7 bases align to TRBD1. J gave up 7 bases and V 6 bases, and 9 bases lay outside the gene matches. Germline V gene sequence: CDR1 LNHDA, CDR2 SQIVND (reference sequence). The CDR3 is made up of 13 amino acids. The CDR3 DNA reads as TGTGCCAGTAGCAACAGGGGCCCGATAGAGCAGTACTTC. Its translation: CASSNRGPIEQYF.

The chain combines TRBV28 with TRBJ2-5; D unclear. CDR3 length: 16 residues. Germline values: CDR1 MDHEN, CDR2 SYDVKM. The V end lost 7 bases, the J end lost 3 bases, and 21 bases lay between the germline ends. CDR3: CASTSEISREEETQYF. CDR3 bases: TGTGCCAGCACCTCGGAGATTAGCAGAGAGGAAGAGACCCAGTACTTC.

CDR3 in amino acids: CASSPREGYGYTF. The DNA of the CDR3 is TGTGCCAGCAGCCCCAGGGAGGGGTATGGCTACACCTTC. The gene calls are TRBV27 and TRBJ1-2; perhaps TRBD1 as D (5 bases). There are 13 residues in the CDR3. The V gene's germline CDR1 is MNHEY and CDR2 SMNVEV (reference sequence). V lost 6 bases, J lost 5 bases, and 13 bases lay in between.

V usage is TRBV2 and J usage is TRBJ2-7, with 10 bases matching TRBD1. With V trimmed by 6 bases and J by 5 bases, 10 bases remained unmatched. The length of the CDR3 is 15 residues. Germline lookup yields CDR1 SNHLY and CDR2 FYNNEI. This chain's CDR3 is CASSEKGQGRDEQYF. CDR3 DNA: TGTGCCAGCAGCGAAAAGGGACAGGGGAGGGACGAGCAGTACTTC.

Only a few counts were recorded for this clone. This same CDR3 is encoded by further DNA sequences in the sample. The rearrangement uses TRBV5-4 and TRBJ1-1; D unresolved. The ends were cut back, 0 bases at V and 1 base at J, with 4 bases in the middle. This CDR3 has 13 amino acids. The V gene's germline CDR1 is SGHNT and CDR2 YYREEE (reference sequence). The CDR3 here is CASSLDRNTEAFF. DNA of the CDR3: TGTGCCAGCAGCTTGGACAGGAACACTGAAGCTTTCTTT.

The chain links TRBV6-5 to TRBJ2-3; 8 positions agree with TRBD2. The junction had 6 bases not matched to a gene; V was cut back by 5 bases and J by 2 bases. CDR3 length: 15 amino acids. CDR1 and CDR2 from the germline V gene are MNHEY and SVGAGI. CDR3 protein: CASSRTSHVTDTQYF. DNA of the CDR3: TGTGCCAGCAGTAGGACTAGCCATGTCACAGATACGCAGTATTTT.

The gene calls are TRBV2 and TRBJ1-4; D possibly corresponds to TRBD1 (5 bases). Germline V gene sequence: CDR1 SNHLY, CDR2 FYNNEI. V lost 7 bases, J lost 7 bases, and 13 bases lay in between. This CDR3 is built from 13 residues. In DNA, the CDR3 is TGTGCCAGCACTCGGGGGTCTGGTGAAAAACTGTTTTTT. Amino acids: CASTRGSGEKLFF.

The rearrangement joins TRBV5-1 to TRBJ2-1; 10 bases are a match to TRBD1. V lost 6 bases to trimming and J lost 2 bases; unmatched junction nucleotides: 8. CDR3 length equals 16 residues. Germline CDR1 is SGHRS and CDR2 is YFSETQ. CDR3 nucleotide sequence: TGCGCCAGCACCCTTTCGGGGACAGGGGCCTACAATGAGCAGTTCTTC. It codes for CASTLSGTGAYNEQFF. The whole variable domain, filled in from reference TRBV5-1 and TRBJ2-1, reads KAGVTQTPRYLIKTRGQQVTLSCSPISGHRSVSWYQQTPGQGLQFLFEYFSETQRNKGNFPGRFSGRQFSNSRSEMNVSTLELGDSALYLCASTLSGTGAYNEQFFGPGTRLTVL.

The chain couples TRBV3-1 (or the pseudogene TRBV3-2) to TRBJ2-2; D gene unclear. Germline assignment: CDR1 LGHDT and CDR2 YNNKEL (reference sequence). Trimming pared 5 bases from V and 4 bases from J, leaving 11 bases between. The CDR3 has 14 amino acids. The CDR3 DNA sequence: TGTGCCAGCAGCTTCGGAGAAGTCACCGGGGAGCTGTTTTTT. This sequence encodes CASSFGEVTGELFF.

The CDR3 loop is CASSDGQGAADTQYF. CDR3 coding DNA: TGTGCCAGCAGTGACGGGCAGGGGGCGGCAGATACGCAGTATTTT. V is TRBV2 and J is TRBJ2-3; 8 bases are shared with TRBD1. The CDR3 extends over 15 amino acids. Germline CDR1 is SNHLY and CDR2 is FYNNEI. V lost 3 bases, J lost 4 bases, and 6 bases stayed unmatched.

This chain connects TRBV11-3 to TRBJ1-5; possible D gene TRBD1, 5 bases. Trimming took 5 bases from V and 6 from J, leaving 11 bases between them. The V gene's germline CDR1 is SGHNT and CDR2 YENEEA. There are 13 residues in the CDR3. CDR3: CASSPGIGQPQHF. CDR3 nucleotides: TGTGCCAGCAGCCCAGGGATCGGTCAGCCCCAGCATTTT.

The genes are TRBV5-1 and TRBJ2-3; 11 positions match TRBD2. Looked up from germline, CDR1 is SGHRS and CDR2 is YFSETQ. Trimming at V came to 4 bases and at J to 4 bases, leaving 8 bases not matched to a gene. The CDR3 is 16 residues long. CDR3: CASSGTTSGISDTQYF. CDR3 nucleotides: TGCGCCAGCAGCGGTACGACTAGCGGGATATCAGATACGCAGTATTTT. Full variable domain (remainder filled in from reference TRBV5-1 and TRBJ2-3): KAGVTQTPRYLIKTRGQQVTLSCSPISGHRSVSWYQQTPGQGLQFLFEYFSETQRNKGNFPGRFSGRQFSNSRSEMNVSTLELGDSALYLCASSGTTSGISDTQYFGPGTRLTVL.

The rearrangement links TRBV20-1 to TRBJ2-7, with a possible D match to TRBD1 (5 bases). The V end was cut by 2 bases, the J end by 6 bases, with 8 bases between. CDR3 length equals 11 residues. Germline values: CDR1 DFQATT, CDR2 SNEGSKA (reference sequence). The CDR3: CSARLTGEQYF. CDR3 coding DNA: TGCAGTGCTAGATTAACAGGCGAGCAGTACTTC.

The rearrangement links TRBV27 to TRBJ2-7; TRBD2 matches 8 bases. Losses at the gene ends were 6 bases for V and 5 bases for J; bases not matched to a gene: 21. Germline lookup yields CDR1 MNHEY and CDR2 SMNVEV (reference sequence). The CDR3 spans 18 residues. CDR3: CASRGWGPASGTSNEQYF. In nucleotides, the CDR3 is TGTGCCAGCAGAGGGTGGGGTCCGGCTTCCGGGACTAGTAACGAGCAGTACTTC.

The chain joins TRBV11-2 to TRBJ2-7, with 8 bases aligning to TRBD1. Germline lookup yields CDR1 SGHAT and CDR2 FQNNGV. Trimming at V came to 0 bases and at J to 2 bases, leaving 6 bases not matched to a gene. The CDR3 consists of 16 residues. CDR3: CASSLEQGARTYEQYF. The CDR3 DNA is TGTGCCAGCAGCTTAGAGCAGGGGGCAAGGACCTACGAGCAGTACTTC.

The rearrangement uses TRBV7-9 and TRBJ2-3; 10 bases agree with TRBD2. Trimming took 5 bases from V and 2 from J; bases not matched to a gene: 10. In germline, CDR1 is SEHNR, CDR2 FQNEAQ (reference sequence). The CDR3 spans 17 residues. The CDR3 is CASSALIAGGVTDTQYF. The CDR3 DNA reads TGTGCCAGCAGCGCCCTCATAGCGGGAGGAGTCACAGATACGCAGTATTTT.

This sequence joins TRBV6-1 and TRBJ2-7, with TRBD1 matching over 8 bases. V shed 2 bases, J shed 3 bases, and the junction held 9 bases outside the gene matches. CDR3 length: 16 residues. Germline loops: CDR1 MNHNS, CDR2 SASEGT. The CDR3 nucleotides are TGTGCCAGCAGTGAACCTCTGGACAGGGCAGACTACGAGCAGTACTTC. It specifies CASSEPLDRADYEQYF.